This T cell receptor beta chain emerged from a study of OX40 agonist ivuxolimab in advanced cancers. Study-wide context: Prior anti-PD-1, anti-PD-L1 or anti-CTLA-4 therapy did not bar entry, and 40% had some. The study, taken as a whole, reports: Patients who responded partially at 0.1-3.0 mg/kg showed clonal expansion ranking among the lowest.

The CDR3 length is 14 residues. Trimming pared 3 bases from V and 2 bases from J, leaving 10 bases between. The germline V gene encodes CDR1 GTSNPN and CDR2 SVGIG (reference sequence). Points on this clone: What it recognizes is unknown.

TCRdb's copy holds only in-frame clones and misses some; the assay was immunoSEQ multiplex PCR. The sample lists around 100,000 clones, 90% to 95% occurring once. The sequence derives from an adult with an advanced solid tumor such as melanoma, head and neck, liver or kidney cancer. This specimen consisted of CD4+ or CD8+ T cells sorted from blood, obtained in a trial of the OX40 agonist ivuxolimab. The genes are TRBV30 and TRBJ1-4, with D uncertain. CDR3 region: CAWRNYGTNEKLFF. As DNA, the CDR3 is TGTGCCTGGAGAAACTATGGGACTAATGAAAAACTGTTTTTT.